The 16 T cell receptor beta chains reported below all come from one sample, sequenced in a study of cytomegalovirus exposure and HLA in healthy donors. Use of 60 Vbeta and 13 Jbeta primers characterized the PCR. Only in-frame clones appear in the TCRdb table, and some are missing; sequencing was by immunoSEQ multiplex PCR. The sample totals around 74,000 clones. Input material: PBMCs. These receptors came from a man younger than 45 in good health and CMV-seronegative.

The CDR3 region is CASSPPRTGNTEAFF. The CDR3 nucleotides are TGTGCCAGCAGCCCTCCCCGGACAGGGAACACTGAAGCTTTCTTT. The rearrangement links TRBV7-9 to TRBJ1-1; TRBD1 matches 7 bases. The CDR3 consists of 15 residues. V lost 5 bases, J lost 1 base, and 7 bases stayed unmatched. Germline V gene lookup returns CDR1 SEHNR and CDR2 FQNEAQ (reference sequence). The full variable domain, with the rest looked up from reference TRBV7-9 and TRBJ1-1, is DTGVSQNPRHKITKRGQNVTFRCDPISEHNRLYWYRQTLGQGPEFLTYFQNEAQLEKSRLLSDRFSAERPKGSFSTLEIQRTEQGDSAMYLCASSPPRTGNTEAFFGQGTRLTVV.

The J gene is TRBJ1-2, the V gene TRBV11-2; 7 nucleotides agree with TRBD1. This CDR3 has 12 residues. Germline CDR1 and CDR2: SGHAT and FQNNGV. V shed 5 bases and J 14 bases; nucleotides not matched to a gene: 11. CDR3 protein: CASSTREGAETF. The CDR3, as DNA: TGTGCCAGCAGCACCCGGGAGGGGGCAGAGACCTTC. The entire variable domain, with the rest obtained from reference TRBV11-2 and TRBJ1-2, is as follows: EAGVAQSPRYKIIEKRQSVAFWCNPISGHATLYWYQQILGQGPKLLIQFQNNGVVDDSQLPKDRFSAERLKGVDSTLKIQPAKLEDSAVYLCASSTREGAETFGSGTRLTVV.

The V and J genes are TRBV7-9 and TRBJ1-4; D might be TRBD1 (6 bases). This CDR3 has 13 residues. V lost 4 bases, J lost 16 bases, and 19 bases lay in between. The germline gives CDR1 SEHNR, CDR2 FQNEAQ (reference sequence). The CDR3 DNA sequence: TGTGCCAGCAGCTCAATTGACAGGCTACCTAAGTTTTTT. Translated: CASSSIDRLPKFF.

This chain uses TRBV7-2 with TRBJ2-3, with D possibly matching TRBD1 (6 bases). V lost 5 bases to trimming and J lost 6 bases, with 12 bases between them. CDR1 is SGHTA and CDR2 is FQGNSA in the germline V gene. The CDR3 sequence is 13 residues long. The CDR3 spells CASSGRTADTQYF. The DNA of the CDR3 is TGTGCCAGCAGCGGACGGACAGCGGATACGCAGTATTTT. Drawing the rest from reference TRBV7-2 and TRBJ2-3, the complete variable domain is GAGVSQSPSNKVTEKGKDVELRCDPISGHTALYWYRQSLGQGLEFLIYFQGNSAPDKSGLPSDRFSAERTGGSVSTLTIQRTQQEDSAVYLCASSGRTADTQYFGPGTRLTVL.

The chain links TRBV9 to TRBJ2-7, with D possibly matching TRBD2 (6 bases). This CDR3 has 15 residues. Germline V lookup: CDR1 SGDLS, CDR2 YYNGEE. Trimming took off 0 bases at V and 2 bases at J, with 12 bases between the two ends. CDR3 coding DNA: TGTGCCAGCAGCGTAGTACCTAGCGCAACCTACGAGCAGTACTTC. Residues: CASSVVPSATYEQYF.

The chain combines TRBV29-1 with TRBJ2-2; maybe TRBD2 (6 bases). Trimming cost V 7 bases and J 4 bases, with 16 bases left between them. The germline CDR1 and CDR2 sequences are SQVTM and ANQGSEA. The CDR3 is 14 residues long. The CDR3 is CSALGRRSTGELFF. The CDR3 nucleotides read TGCAGCGCCCTTGGGAGGCGTAGCACCGGGGAGCTGTTTTTT.

The chain employs TRBV11-3 and TRBJ1-1; possible D gene TRBD1, 6 bases. The germline V gene has CDR1 SGHNT and CDR2 YENEEA. Deletions cut 3 bases from V and 0 bases from J, with 14 bases between. The CDR3 extends over 16 amino acids. CDR3 bases: TGTGCCAGCAGCTTGCTGGGGGGGCCCCTGAACACTGAAGCTTTCTTT. Protein: CASSLLGGPLNTEAFF.

The rearrangement uses TRBV5-1 and TRBJ1-1; 7 bases align to TRBD1. The CDR3 is 17 amino acids. V was pared by 4 bases and J by 0 bases, with 12 bases of the junction left unmatched. The germline gives CDR1 SGHRS, CDR2 YFSETQ. The CDR3 region has the DNA TGCGCCAGCAGCCGGGGACAGACCAGCTTAATGAACACTGAAGCTTTCTTT. It translates to CASSRGQTSLMNTEAFF. The full variable domain, rest sourced from reference TRBV5-1 and TRBJ1-1, is KAGVTQTPRYLIKTRGQQVTLSCSPISGHRSVSWYQQTPGQGLQFLFEYFSETQRNKGNFPGRFSGRQFSNSRSEMNVSTLELGDSALYLCASSRGQTSLMNTEAFFGQGTRLTVV.

The chain links TRBV7-2 to TRBJ1-1, with 9 bases fitting TRBD1. The CDR3 contains 16 residues. Unmatched junction bases numbered 15, after V lost 2 bases and J lost 11 bases. Germline values: CDR1 SGHTA, CDR2 FQGNSA. The chain's CDR3 is CASSLKGVDRGTPAFF. The CDR3 region has the DNA TGTGCCAGCAGCTTAAAGGGAGTGGACAGGGGCACCCCGGCTTTCTTT.

The chain joins TRBV6-6 to TRBJ2-1; 10 nucleotides match TRBD2. This CDR3 has 13 residues. V gave up 6 bases and J gave up 10 bases; unmatched junction bases: 6. CDR1 MNHNY and CDR2 SVGAGI come from the germline V gene (reference sequence). In nucleotides, the CDR3 is TGTGCCAGCAGCCAAGCGGGAGGGATCGAGCAGTTCTTC. It specifies CASSQAGGIEQFF.

The gene calls are TRBV6-1 and TRBJ1-2; TRBD1 might be the D (5 bases). Germline CDR1 and CDR2: MNHNS and SASEGT. This CDR3 spans 14 amino acids. V dropped 1 base and J dropped 4 bases, with 10 bases sitting between them. The DNA for the CDR3 is TGTGCCAGCAGTGAAGGTCAGGGAATCTATGGCTACACCTTC. Translating it yields CASSEGQGIYGYTF.

This chain connects TRBV5-1 to TRBJ2-7, with 7 positions matching TRBD2. Per the germline V gene, CDR1 is SGHRS and CDR2 is YFSETQ. V dropped 7 bases and J dropped 3; count of bases not matched to a gene: 13. This CDR3 contains 15 residues. The CDR3: CASYLGGGEVYEQYF. CDR3 bases: TGCGCCAGCTACCTCGGGGGAGGGGAAGTCTACGAGCAGTACTTC.

V and J are TRBV5-4 and TRBJ1-2; 11 bases agree with TRBD1. The CDR3 has 15 amino acids. Unmatched junction bases numbered 6, after V lost 3 bases and J lost 5 bases. Germline V gives CDR1 SGHNT, CDR2 YYREEE (reference sequence). For the CDR3, the DNA is TGTGCCAGCAGCTCTGGACAGGGGGCGCGTTATGGCTACACCTTC. Translating it yields CASSSGQGARYGYTF.

The chain has TRBV9 and TRBJ2-1, with 7 bases that match TRBD2. V lost 0 bases to trimming and J lost 0 bases; unmatched junction nucleotides: 3. From germline, CDR1 is SGDLS and CDR2 YYNGEE. The CDR3 has 16 amino acids. CDR3 bases: TGTGCCAGCAGCGTAGGGGGGGGATACTCCTACAATGAGCAGTTCTTC. Translated, it gives CASSVGGGYSYNEQFF.

The chain combines TRBV5-4 with TRBJ1-5; D not certain. Per germline, CDR1 SGHNT and CDR2 YYREEE (reference sequence). The ends were cut back, 3 bases at V and 4 bases at J, with 5 bases in the middle. CDR3 length equals 12 residues. The CDR3 sequence is CASSSGNQPQHF. The DNA of the CDR3 is TGTGCCAGCAGCTCGGGGAATCAGCCCCAGCATTTT. Using reference TRBV5-4 and TRBJ1-5 for the parts outside the CDR3, the full variable domain is ETGVTQSPTHLIKTRGQQVTLRCSSQSGHNTVSWYQQALGQGPQFIFQYYREEENGRGNFPPRFSGLQFPNYSSELNVNALELDDSALYLCASSSGNQPQHFGDGTRLSIL.

The chain combines TRBV7-2 with TRBJ2-3; 10 bases fit TRBD2. This CDR3 has 16 residues. Trimming removed 1 base from V and 4 bases from J; junction bases left unmatched: 5. Germline loops: CDR1 SGHTA, CDR2 FQGNSA. The CDR3 DNA is TGTGCCAGCAGCTTAGTGGCTAGCGGGAGCCCAGATACGCAGTATTTT. It codes for CASSLVASGSPDTQYF.